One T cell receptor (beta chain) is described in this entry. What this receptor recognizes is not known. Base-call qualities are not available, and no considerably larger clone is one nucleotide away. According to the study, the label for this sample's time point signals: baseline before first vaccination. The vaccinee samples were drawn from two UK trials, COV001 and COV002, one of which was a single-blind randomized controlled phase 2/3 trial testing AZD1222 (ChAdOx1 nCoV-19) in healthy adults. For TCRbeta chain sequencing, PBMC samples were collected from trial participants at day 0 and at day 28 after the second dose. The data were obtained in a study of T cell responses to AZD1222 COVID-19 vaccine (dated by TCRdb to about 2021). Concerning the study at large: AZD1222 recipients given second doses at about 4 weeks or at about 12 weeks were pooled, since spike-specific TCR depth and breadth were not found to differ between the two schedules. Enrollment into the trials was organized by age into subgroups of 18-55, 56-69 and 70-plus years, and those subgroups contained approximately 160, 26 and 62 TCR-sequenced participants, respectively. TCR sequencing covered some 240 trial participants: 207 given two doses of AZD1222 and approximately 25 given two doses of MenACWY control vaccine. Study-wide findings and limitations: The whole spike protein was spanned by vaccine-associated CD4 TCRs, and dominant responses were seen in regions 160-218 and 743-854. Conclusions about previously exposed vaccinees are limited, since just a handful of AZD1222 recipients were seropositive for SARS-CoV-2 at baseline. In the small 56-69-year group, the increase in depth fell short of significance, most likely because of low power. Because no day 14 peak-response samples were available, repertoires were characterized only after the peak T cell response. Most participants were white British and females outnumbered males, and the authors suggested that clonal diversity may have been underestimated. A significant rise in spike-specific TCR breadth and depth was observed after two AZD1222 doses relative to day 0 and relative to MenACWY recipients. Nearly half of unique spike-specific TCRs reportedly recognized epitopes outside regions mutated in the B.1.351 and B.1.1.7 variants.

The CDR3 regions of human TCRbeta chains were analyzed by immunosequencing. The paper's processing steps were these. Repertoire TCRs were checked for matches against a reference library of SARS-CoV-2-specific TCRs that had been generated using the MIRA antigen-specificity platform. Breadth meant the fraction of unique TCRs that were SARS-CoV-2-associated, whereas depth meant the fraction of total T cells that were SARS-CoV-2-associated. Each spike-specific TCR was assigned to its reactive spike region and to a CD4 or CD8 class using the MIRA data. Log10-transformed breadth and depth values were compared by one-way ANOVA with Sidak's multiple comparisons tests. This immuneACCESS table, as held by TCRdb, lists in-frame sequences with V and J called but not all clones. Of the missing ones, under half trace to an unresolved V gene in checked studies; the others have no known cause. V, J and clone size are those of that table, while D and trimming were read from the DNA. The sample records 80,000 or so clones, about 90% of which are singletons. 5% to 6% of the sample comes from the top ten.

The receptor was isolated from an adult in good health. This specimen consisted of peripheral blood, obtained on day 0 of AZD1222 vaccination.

The base sequence is TGTGCCAGCAGCTTGGCCGGCGAGGGGGCTGGAGTGAAAGCTTTCTTT. This yields the protein CASSLAGEGAGVKAFF. In this chain, TRBV7-6 is recombined with TRBJ1-1; 7 bases in between match TRBD1. The V end gives up 3 bases and the J end 9 bases, leaving 16 bases in the junction not matched to a gene. CDR1 and CDR2, looked up from the germline V gene, are SGHVS and FNYEAQ. Spanning cysteine to phenylalanine, the CDR3 consists of 16 amino acids. Kept here is only the CDR3 DNA, which spans 48 bases and is read in frame from base 1.